The text below deals with one T cell receptor (beta chain). Its antigen is not known. This specimen comes from a study of graft-versus-host responses after intestinal transplantation. Study overall: Grafts were multivisceral, liver-intestinal, or isolated intestinal. After anti-thymocyte globulin induction, recipients took tacrolimus and steroids for three to four years.

Libraries were prepared by immunoSEQ multiplex PCR; TCRdb keeps only in-frame clonotypes and omits some of them. The sample yields 50,000 to 60,000 clones, around nine tenths seen once. Whole-study results and caveats: Recipient bone marrow held GvH clones, some seen earlier in ileum or blood.

The V gene's germline CDR1 is DFQATT and CDR2 SNEGSKA (reference sequence). This CDR3 is built from 9 residues. V dropped 3 bases and J dropped 13 bases, with 9 bases sitting between them. The receptor was isolated from a human donor who was the organ donor for an intestinal transplant. V is TRBV20-1 and J is TRBJ2-5, with D perhaps assigned TRBD1 or TRBD2 (5 bases each). Sequences were derived from unstimulated CD4+ T cells sorted from spleen or lymph node cells, sampled before transplant. The CDR3 loop is CSARPGPYF. In nucleotides, the CDR3 is TGCAGTGCTAGGCCGGGGCCGTACTTC.